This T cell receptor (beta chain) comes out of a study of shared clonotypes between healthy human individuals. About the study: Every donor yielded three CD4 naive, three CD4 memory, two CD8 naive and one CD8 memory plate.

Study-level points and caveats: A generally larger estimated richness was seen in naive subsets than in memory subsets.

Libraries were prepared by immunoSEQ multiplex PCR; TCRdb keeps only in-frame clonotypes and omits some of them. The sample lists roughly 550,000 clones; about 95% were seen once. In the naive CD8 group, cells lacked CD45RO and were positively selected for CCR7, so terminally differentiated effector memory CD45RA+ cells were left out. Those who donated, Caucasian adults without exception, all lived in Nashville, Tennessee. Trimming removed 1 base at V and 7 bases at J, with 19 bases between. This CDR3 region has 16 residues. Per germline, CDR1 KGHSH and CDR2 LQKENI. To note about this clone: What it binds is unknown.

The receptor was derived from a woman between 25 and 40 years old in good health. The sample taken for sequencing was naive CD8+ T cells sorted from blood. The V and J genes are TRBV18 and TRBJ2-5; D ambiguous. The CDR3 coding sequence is TGTGCCAGCTCACCACGAGAAGAGAGCCTACACCGGACCCAGTACTTC. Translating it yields CASSPREESLHRTQYF.